This T cell receptor (beta chain) stems from a study of blood T cell repertoires in COVID-19. Study context: From the United States, Italy and Spain came samples of acute and convalescent COVID-19.

Original handling: Amplification of reference gene primers provided the estimated nucleated cell counts. The assay was immunoSEQ multiplex PCR, and TCRdb's table has in-frame clones only and misses some. For V, J and clone size, that table is used; D and trimming come from the DNA. Here the sample spans about 180,000 clones, about 80% being singletons. The CDR3 spans 16 residues. The germline gives CDR1 SGHTA, CDR2 FQGNSA. V gave up 1 base and J gave up 0 bases; unmatched junction bases: 4. V usage is TRBV7-2 and J usage is TRBJ2-3, with 7 bases lining up with TRBD1. The sample consisted of peripheral blood. This clonotype originated in a human donor in a cohort sampled during active COVID-19. CDR3 coding DNA: TGTGCCAGCAGCTTAGACGGACAGGCTAGCACAGATACGCAGTATTTT. It specifies CASSLDGQASTDTQYF.